In this sample, the clone carrying this TCR beta chain turned up once. In the original processing: Researchers report that nucleated cell counts were estimated from reference gene primer amplification. Method: immunoSEQ multiplex PCR; TCRdb's copy keeps in-frame clones and lacks some. V and J calls plus clone size are reproduced from that table; the DNA served to infer D and trimming. The table lists a few hundred thousand clones, roughly 87% of them singletons. The data originate from a study of blood T cell repertoires in COVID-19. Looking at the study overall: Both acute and convalescent COVID-19 samples were obtained from the United States, Italy and Spain.

Recruits, aged about 18 to 100 years, lived in 20 to 30 US areas. Recovered participants had two consecutive negative NP/OP PCR tests, healthcare professional clearance, or symptom resolution. CDR3 length equals 14 residues. In germline, CDR1 is MDHEN, CDR2 SYDVKM. V was trimmed by 5 bases and J by 3 bases, leaving 13 bases between them. What was sequenced was PBMCs or T cells enriched from blood (not recorded which). The clonotype was recovered from a man younger than 35 who had recovered from COVID-19. The chain is built from TRBV28 and TRBJ1-1; a weak D match, TRBD1 (5 bases). The CDR3 loop reads CASSQGAGYTEAFF. Written as DNA, the CDR3 is TGTGCCAGCAGTCAAGGGGCGGGGTACACTGAAGCTTTCTTT. Full variable domain (outside the CDR3, taken from reference TRBV28 and TRBJ1-1): DVKVTQSSRYLVKRTGEKVFLECVQDMDHENMFWYRQDPGLGLRLIYFSYDVKMKEKGDIPEGYSVSREKKERFSLILESASTNQTSMYLCASSQGAGYTEAFFGQGTRLTVV.